This T cell receptor beta chain was found in a study of blood T cell repertoires in COVID-19. Whole-study context: The United States, Italy and Spain supplied acute and convalescent COVID-19 samples. Sources were T cells, B-cell-depleted T cells, or PBMCs; the material itself was cDNA or gDNA.

The CDR3 totals 17 residues. CDR1 and CDR2 from the germline V gene are GTSNPN and SVGIG (reference sequence). Deletions cut 4 bases from V and 7 bases from J, with 28 bases between. Original processing notes: Counts of nucleated cells, estimated from reference gene primer amplification, were obtained. Using immunoSEQ multiplex PCR, the repertoire was profiled, and TCRdb retains in-frame clones only, with some absent. The DNA gave D and trimming, while V, J and clone size come from that table. Of some 250,000 clones listed, roughly 86% were seen once; the top ten hold 0.7% to 0.85%. The sequence derives from a woman aged 30 to 39 with acute or convalescent COVID-19. The sample taken for sequencing was peripheral blood. This chain links TRBV30 with TRBJ2-5, with D possibly matching TRBD2 (7 bases). This CDR3 reads CAWNNPGTGGRSGTQYF. The DNA for the CDR3 is TGTGCCTGGAATAATCCAGGGACCGGGGGGCGTTCAGGGACCCAGTACTTC.